This TCR beta chain was captured in a study of human T cells and chemical hapten exposure. Study-wide context: The study enrolled mostly female patients with alopecia areata, totalis or universalis. The study traced per-sample TCR yield variation mainly to small differences in pooled library volumes.

The CDR3 extends over 13 amino acids. Germline assignment: CDR1 LGHDT and CDR2 YNNKEL (reference sequence). V lost 2 bases and J 5 bases, leaving 9 bases between the germline ends. TCRdb re-called the RACE reads through MiXCR, storing one row per CDR3 protein. Of 300,000 to 400,000 distinct CDR3 sequences in the sample, 5.1% are singletons; the top ten hold just over 2.5%. This sample's time point: pre-sensitization, week 0. Treatment of the sample: therapeutic diphenylcyclopropenone sensitization with weekly scalp DPC. Ahead of applying each patch test, blood was sampled. The sequenced sample was whole blood, obtained in connection with sensitization to the hapten diphenylcyclopropenone (DPC). The TCR sequence derives from a woman in her fifties or sixties with alopecia areata. Some clones in this sample may be carry-over from other donors' samples. The chain joins TRBV3-1 to TRBJ1-1, with D unresolved. The CDR3 spells CASSQTRTTEAFF. CDR3 nucleotides: TGTGCCAGCAGCCAAACCAGGACTACTGAAGCTTTCTTT.